This TCR beta chain was recovered during a study of OX40 agonist ivuxolimab in advanced cancers. Study-wide results and caveats: No antigen was identified for the clonally expanded peripheral T cells.

V was clipped by 1 base and J by 1 base; unmatched bases: 5. CDR1 LGHNA and CDR2 YNFKEQ come from the germline V gene. There are 16 residues in the CDR3. About this clone: Its antigen remains unidentified.

Sequenced by immunoSEQ multiplex PCR; TCRdb stores in-frame clones only, minus some. The table has around 90,000 clones, around nine tenths seen once. The chain uses TRBV4-2 and TRBJ2-7; 9 bases match TRBD2. The sequencing used CD4+ or CD8+ T cells sorted from blood, collected in a trial of the OX40 agonist ivuxolimab. The source is an adult with an advanced solid tumor such as melanoma, head and neck, liver or kidney cancer. The CDR3 DNA sequence: TGTGCCAGCAGCCAAGTCGGTAGCGGGAGATCCTACGAGCAGTACTTC. This sequence encodes CASSQVGSGRSYEQYF.